The subject of this entry is one T cell receptor beta chain. Germline CDR1 MDHEN, CDR2 SYDVKM. The V and J ends lost 3 bases and 2 bases respectively, with 13 bases between them. The CDR3 totals 15 residues. These data belong to a study of shared clonotypes between healthy human individuals. The wider study: The donor pool was made up of a couple of women and three men aged 18 to 49.

Only in-frame clones appear in the TCRdb table, and some are missing; sequencing was by immunoSEQ multiplex PCR. The table has more than 550,000 clones, roughly 94% seen once. As defined, naive CD8 cells were CD45RO-negative and positively selected for CCR7, with terminally differentiated effector memory CD45RA+ cells excluded. Sequencing was carried out using naive CD8+ T cells sorted from blood. The J gene is TRBJ2-5, the V gene TRBV28, with unresolved D. The clonotype comes from a man aged 25 to 40 in good health. The CDR3 nucleotides read TGTGCCAGCAGTTTGGGGAACGGCGCACAAGAGACCCAGTACTTC. Its protein is CASSLGNGAQETQYF.